Listed below are T cell receptor beta chains from one sample, sequenced in a study of blood T cells in healthy people across ages. One entry per CDR3 protein results from TCRdb running MiXCR on the 5' RACE reads. Of 780,000 or so distinct CDR3 sequences listed, about 53% were seen once; the top ten hold approximately 41%. The sequencing input was blood. These TCRs come from a man at least 80 years old in good health. Each CDR3 is given with its conserved first and last residue. The D gene is left open where the match is weak. Clone size is given for some rows only: seen once, a few or many times, or a class if the clone is expanded.

d_gene	abundance	v_gene	len	j_gene	CDR3aa	CDR3nt
-	-	TRBV6-5	16	TRBJ1-3	CASSPETPSSGNTIYF	TGTGCCAGCAGTCCAGAGACACCGAGCTCTGGAAACACCATATATTTT
-	-	TRBV18	14	TRBJ2-4	CASSPSRDYNEQYF	TGTGCCAGCTCACCGTCGCGGGATTACAATGAGCAGTACTTC
-	few	TRBV15	16	TRBJ2-4	CATSRVRDRRANIQYF	TGTGCCACCAGCAGGGTCCGGGACCGACGGGCGAACATTCAGTACTTC
TRBD1	-	TRBV24-1	15	TRBJ2-7	CATSDPGTGNYEQYF	TGTGCCACCAGTGACCCCGGGACAGGGAACTACGAGCAGTACTTC
-	once	TRBV7-9	15	TRBJ2-7	CASSLSGLAYNEQYF	TGTGCCAGCAGCTTATCGGGGTTAGCCTACAATGAGCAGTACTTC
TRBD2	-	TRBV9	16	TRBJ2-3	CARWPSGREFTDTQYF	TGTGCCAGATGGCCTAGCGGGAGGGAATTCACAGATACGCAGTATTTT
-	-	TRBV5-1	13	TRBJ1-1	CASSLGVYTEAFF	TGCGCCAGCAGCTTGGGGGTCTACACTGAAGCTTTCTTT
-	-	TRBV5-1	15	TRBJ2-1	CASSLGSGASDEQFF	TGCGCCAGCAGCTTGGGCTCGGGAGCTTCCGATGAGCAGTTCTTC
TRBD2	-	TRBV20-1	15	TRBJ2-7	CSASFRGLAFYEQYF	TGCAGTGCTAGCTTTCGGGGACTAGCTTTCTACGAGCAGTACTTC
TRBD1	-	TRBV9	13	TRBJ2-7	CARATGQVYEQYF	TGTGCCAGAGCCACGGGACAGGTCTACGAGCAGTACTTC
-	many	TRBV29-1	12	TRBJ2-5	CSVVQGQETQYF	TGCAGCGTTGTCCAGGGACAAGAGACCCAGTACTTC
-	-	TRBV18	13	TRBJ2-5	CASSPDGYYKQYF	TGTGCCAGCTCACCAGACGGTTACTACAAGCAGTACTTC
-	few	TRBV29-1	13	TRBJ2-3	CSVDAARTDTQYF	TGCAGCGTTGACGCCGCCCGCACAGATACGCAGTATTTT
-	-	TRBV21-1	17	TRBJ2-7	CASSNKVDRRISYEQYF	TGTGCCAGCAGCAACAAGGTGGACAGGCGGATTTCCTACGAGCAGTACTTC
TRBD2	-	TRBV20-1	16	TRBJ2-5	CSARSWTSGNGKTQYF	TGCAGTGCTAGATCCTGGACTAGCGGGAACGGAAAGACCCAGTACTTC
-	-	TRBV12-3/TRBV12-4	11	TRBJ2-5	CASSLGRRQYF	TGTGCCAGCAGTTTAGGACGGCGCCAGTACTTC